This T cell receptor (beta chain) was observed in a study of T cells in Graves' hyperthyroidism and ophthalmopathy. Turning to the study itself: Peripheral blood was acquired at first diagnosis, ahead of any therapy whatsoever. Study-wide points: Peripheral blood also featured most of the thyroid clonotypes expanded above 0.001.

In regard to this clonotype: What it recognizes is unknown.

What was amplified from RNA transcripts were TCR beta CDR3 regions. First-round RT-PCR with HTBI primers amplified the TCR CDR3 region. TCRdb itself ran the multiplex PCR reads through MiXCR, one entry per CDR3 protein. In the table there are over 500,000 distinct CDR3 sequences, roughly 15% of which are singletons. Each ophthalmopathy patient scored at least 3 on the Clinical Activity Score and at least 4 on NOSPECS grade, with duration under 3 months. It was 10 ml of fresh peripheral blood that supplied the PBMCs. Between the trimmed V and J ends, which lost 4 bases and 6 bases, there was a span of 21 bases. Germline V gene lookup returns CDR1 SGDLS and CDR2 YYNGEE. This CDR3 has 16 residues.

This chain connects TRBV9 to TRBJ2-3, with D perhaps matching TRBD1 or TRBD2 (5 bases each). The origin of this receptor is a woman in her late teens or twenties with Graves' ophthalmopathy. The sample comprised blood. The CDR3 spells CASSPRDGGTLDTQYF. In DNA form, the CDR3 reads TGTGCCAGCAGCCCTCGGGACGGAGGTACGTTGGATACGCAGTATTTT.